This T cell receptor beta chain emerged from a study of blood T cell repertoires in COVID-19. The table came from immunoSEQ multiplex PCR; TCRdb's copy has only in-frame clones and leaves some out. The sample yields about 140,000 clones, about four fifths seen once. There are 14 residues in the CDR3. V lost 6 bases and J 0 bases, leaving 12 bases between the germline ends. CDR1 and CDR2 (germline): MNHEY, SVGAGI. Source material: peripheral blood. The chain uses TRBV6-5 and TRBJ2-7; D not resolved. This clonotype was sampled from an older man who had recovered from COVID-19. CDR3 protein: CASRPPGSSYEQYF. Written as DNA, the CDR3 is TGTGCCAGCAGACCCCCAGGAAGCTCCTACGAGCAGTACTTC.